Below, one T cell receptor (beta chain) is given with its context. Its antigen remains unidentified. No qualities accompany the bases; no much larger clone lies one base away. Including the terminal cysteine and phenylalanine, the CDR3 comprises 15 residues. Left in the record is the CDR3 DNA by itself, 45 bases read in frame from the first base. V loses 0 bases of germline sequence and J loses 10 bases, and the interval between the two ends is 18 bases. Reading the germline V gene gives CDR1 LGHNA and CDR2 YSLEER. The data belong to a study of T cell responses to AZD1222 COVID-19 vaccine (dated by TCRdb to about 2021). For context, the study as a whole: AZD1222 recipients with second doses at about 4 weeks or about 12 weeks were pooled, because spike-specific TCR depth and breadth did not differ between schedules. A total of roughly 240 trial participants underwent TCR sequencing, of whom some 210 received two doses of AZD1222 and 26 received two doses of the MenACWY control vaccine. Trial participants were enrolled into age subgroups of 18-55, 56-69 and 70-plus years, which contained about 150, 28 and 57 TCR-sequenced participants, respectively. General conclusions and limits of the study: Spike-specific TCR breadth and depth rose significantly after two AZD1222 doses compared with day 0 and with MenACWY recipients. Because no samples from the day 14 peak response were available, repertoires could be characterized only after the peak T cell response. Conclusions about previously exposed vaccinees are limited, since just 6 or 7 AZD1222 recipients were seropositive for SARS-CoV-2 at baseline. Participants were mostly white British, with more females than males. The authors suggested clonal diversity may have been underestimated. In the small 56-69-year group, the increase in depth fell short of significance, most likely because of low power. Reportedly, almost half of the unique spike-specific TCRs recognized epitopes lying outside the regions that are mutated in the B.1.351 and B.1.1.7 variants. The whole spike protein was spanned by vaccine-associated CD4 TCRs, and dominant responses were seen in regions 160-218 and 743-854.

The CDR3 regions of human TCRbeta chains were analyzed by immunosequencing. As for the authors' bioinformatics: TCRs in the repertoires were compared against a reference library of SARS-CoV-2-specific TCRs that had been generated with the MIRA antigen-specificity platform. Breadth meant the fraction of unique TCRs that were SARS-CoV-2-associated, whereas depth meant the fraction of total T cells that were SARS-CoV-2-associated. Using the MIRA data, each spike-specific TCR was mapped to the spike region that the TCR reacts to and placed in a CD4 or CD8 class. Log10-transformed breadth and depth values were compared by one-way ANOVA with Sidak's multiple comparisons tests. The table comes from immuneACCESS by way of TCRdb, which keeps in-frame sequences with V and J called. Part of the clones is missing from these tables; in studies checked, under half for an unresolved V gene and the rest for unknown reasons. That table is the source of V, J and clone size, and D and trimming were worked out from the DNA. A total of some 190,000 clones appear in this sample, roughly 92% of them only once. 1% to 1.5% of the sample rests with the top ten.

The sample's time point label is to be understood as: baseline before first vaccination. The vaccinee samples were drawn from two UK trials, COV001 and COV002, one of which was a single-blind randomized controlled phase 2/3 trial testing AZD1222 (ChAdOx1 nCoV-19) in healthy adults. For TCRbeta chain sequencing, PBMC samples from trial participants were taken at day 0 and at day 28 after the second dose. This receptor was obtained from an adult in good health. The chain is assembled from TRBV4-3 and TRBJ1-1, and TRBD1 may be the D gene, going by 5 matching bases. Sample: peripheral blood, taken on day 0 of AZD1222 vaccination. CDR3 protein: CASSQEGWGVTLAFF. The DNA is as follows: TGCGCCAGCAGCCAAGAGGGCTGGGGGGTTACGTTAGCTTTCTTT.